The table lists the clone carrying this T cell receptor beta chain with many counts. Its cognate antigen is unknown. CDR3 length equals 15 residues. The germline V and J ends were trimmed by 2 bases and 2 bases, with 14 bases remaining between them. CDR1 is SGHRS and CDR2 is YFSETQ in the germline V gene. Described time point: longitudinal time-point 1 (baseline). TCRdb fed the 5' RACE reads into MiXCR, producing one record per CDR3 protein. Altogether some 37,000 distinct CDR3 sequences are present, more than 3% being singletons, with the ten largest covering around 7.7%. These data are taken from a study of neurological immune-mediated disorders. General study findings and limits: Private repertoires in all groups were suggested by the absence of shared CDR3 amino acid sequences among expanded clones across subjects. TCR clonal expansion peaked in HTLV-1-associated myelopathy patients and was lowest in multiple sclerosis patients.

Sequencing was carried out using PBMCs. This clonotype originated in a woman aged 55-70 years with multiple sclerosis. This sequence joins TRBV5-1 and TRBJ2-7; possible D gene TRBD1, 5 bases. Here the CDR3 DNA reads TGCGCCAGCAGCTTAGGGGCAGGGCAAGCCTACGAGCAGTACTTC. It translates to CASSLGAGQAYEQYF.